These 18 T cell receptor beta chains share one sample of origin, sequenced in a study. Treg sorting used a CD4+CD25+CD127-/low gate. TCRdb recomputed calls from the 5' RACE reads with MiXCR, one row per CDR3 protein. There are about 57,000 distinct CDR3 sequences in the sample; approximately 26% occur only once, and 2% to 2.5% lies in the top ten. Sequencing used tumor-infiltrating Tregs sorted from the breast tumor. The receptor source for this set is a female donor with breast cancer.

The rearrangement uses TRBV7-6 and TRBJ2-1; D is unresolved. Trimming cost V 1 base and J 4 bases, with 8 bases left between them. Germline CDR1 and CDR2: SGHVS and FNYEAQ. The CDR3 consists of 14 residues. CDR3 region: CASSLGPIYNEQFF. The CDR3 nucleotides are TGTGCCAGCAGCTTAGGGCCGATATACAATGAGCAGTTCTTC.

The chain joins TRBV7-2 to TRBJ1-1, with D possibly TRBD1 on 6 matching bases. The CDR3 runs 14 residues. CDR1 is SGHTA, CDR2 FQGNSA, per germline. V lost 2 bases and J lost 3, with 10 bases in between. DNA for the CDR3: TGTGCCAGCAGCTTAAGGGGGACACACACTGAAGCTTTCTTT. Residues: CASSLRGTHTEAFF.

This clonotype has ten or more counts. The chain links TRBV30 to TRBJ2-7; no definite D call. V dropped 2 bases and J dropped 3 bases, with 8 bases sitting between them. Germline V gene lookup returns CDR1 GTSNPN and CDR2 SVGIG (reference sequence). CDR3 length: 12 residues. The CDR3 DNA follows: TGTGCCTGGAGTTTGTTGAACTACGAGCAGTACTTC. Residues: CAWSLLNYEQYF. Supplemented by reference TRBV30 and TRBJ2-7, the full variable domain reads SQTIHQWPATLVQPVGSPLSLECTVEGTSNPNLYWYRQAAGRGLQLLFYSVGIGQISSEVPQNLSASRPQDRQFILSSKKLLLSDSGFYLCAWSLLNYEQYFGPGTRLTVT.

With regard to this clonotype: Just one base apart from a much larger clone, this may be a read error. The genes are TRBV20-1 and TRBJ2-3, with 13 bases that match TRBD2. The trim removed 2 bases at V and 3 bases at J, leaving 8 bases unmatched. The CDR3 has 17 residues. The V gene's germline CDR1 is DFQATT and CDR2 SNEGSKA (reference sequence). The CDR3 DNA reads TGCAGTGCTAGAAGGTCCCTGACTAGCGGGAGGACAGATACGCAGTATTTT. Translated, it gives CSARRSLTSGRTDTQYF.

This clonotype has at least ten counts. The genes are TRBV4-2 and TRBJ1-3, with a weak D call TRBD1 (6 bases). V shed 0 bases and J shed 0 bases, with 9 bases lying between them. The CDR3 runs 16 residues. Germline values: CDR1 LGHNA, CDR2 YNFKEQ. Here the CDR3 DNA reads TGTGCCAGCAGCCAAGAGGCAGGGGCCTCTGGAAACACCATATATTTT. Translated: CASSQEAGASGNTIYF.

A few counts support this clonotype. This rearrangement joins TRBV5-1 to TRBJ2-2; no reliable D call. Per germline, CDR1 SGHRS and CDR2 YFSETQ. V was pared by 5 bases and J by 4 bases, with 9 bases between. The CDR3 is 13 amino acids. The CDR3 DNA follows: TGCGCCAGCAGTCCCGACGGCACCGGGGAGCTGTTTTTT. Protein: CASSPDGTGELFF. The full variable domain, completed using reference TRBV5-1 and TRBJ2-2, is KAGVTQTPRYLIKTRGQQVTLSCSPISGHRSVSWYQQTPGQGLQFLFEYFSETQRNKGNFPGRFSGRQFSNSRSEMNVSTLELGDSALYLCASSPDGTGELFFGEGSRLTVL.

This sequence joins TRBV9 and TRBJ1-6; TRBD1 might be the D (5 bases). The V and J ends lost 1 base and 7 bases respectively, with 12 bases between them. This CDR3 is built from 15 residues. Germline V gives CDR1 SGDLS, CDR2 YYNGEE. The CDR3 loop is CASSVQGNANSPLHF. The CDR3 nucleotides read TGTGCCAGCAGCGTACAGGGCAACGCCAATTCACCCCTCCACTTT.

The chain recombines TRBV28 with TRBJ1-1; possible D gene TRBD1, 5 bases. V shed 6 bases and J shed 1 base, with 12 bases lying between them. This CDR3 comprises 14 residues. CDR1 MDHEN and CDR2 SYDVKM come from the germline V gene. CDR3 sequence (DNA): TGTGCCAGCAGCTACAGGAGGGAGAACACTGAAGCTTTCTTT. Protein sequence: CASSYRRENTEAFF.

This clonotype has only a few counts. V gene TRBV10-3 combines with J gene TRBJ2-1; 9 bases match TRBD1. After removal of 9 bases from V and 4 bases from J, the junction contained 4 bases not matched to a gene. The CDR3 loop spans 13 amino acids. The V gene's germline CDR1 is ENHRY and CDR2 SYGVKD. DNA for the CDR3: TGTGCCATGGGGGACAGGGAATACAATGAGCAGTTCTTC. This encodes CAMGDREYNEQFF.

This sequence joins TRBV12-3 or TRBV12-4 and TRBJ1-5, with 8 bases fitting TRBD1. The CDR3 extends over 14 amino acids. V dropped 2 bases and J dropped 7; count of bases not matched to a gene: 4. The CDR3 is CASSLQGAWQPQHF. In DNA form, the CDR3 reads TGTGCCAGCAGTTTACAGGGGGCTTGGCAGCCCCAGCATTTT.

The rearrangement joins TRBV7-3 to TRBJ2-1; TRBD2 agrees at 15 bases. The CDR3 extends over 16 amino acids. V lost 4 bases to trimming and J lost 14 bases; unmatched junction nucleotides: 12. Per germline, CDR1 SGHTA and CDR2 FQGTGA. Here the CDR3 DNA reads TGTGCCAGCAGCTCGACATCTGGACTAGCGGGGGGGGGTGAGTTCTTC. This encodes CASSSTSGLAGGGEFF. The full variable domain, rest sourced from reference TRBV7-3 and TRBJ2-1, is GAGVSQTPSNKVTEKGKYVELRCDPISGHTALYWYRQSLGQGPEFLIYFQGTGAADDSGLPNDRFFAVRPEGSVSTLKIQRTERGDSAVYLCASSSTSGLAGGGEFFGPGTRLTVL.

The table lists this clonotype with many counts. The genes are TRBV6-5 and TRBJ1-1; TRBD1 agrees at 7 bases. V dropped 6 bases and J dropped 1; count of bases not matched to a gene: 8. The CDR3 sequence is 15 residues long. The germline V gene encodes CDR1 MNHEY and CDR2 SVGAGI. DNA of the CDR3: TGTGCCAGCAGGAATATGGGACAGAAGAACACTGAAGCTTTCTTT. Translation gives CASRNMGQKNTEAFF.

This clonotype has ten or more counts. The chain recombines TRBV5-1 with TRBJ2-7; 7 bases line up with TRBD2. The CDR3 has 13 amino acids. V shed 0 bases and J 6 bases; nucleotides not matched to a gene: 3. The germline V gene has CDR1 SGHRS and CDR2 YFSETQ. The CDR3 DNA reads as TGCGCCAGCAGCTTGGAGCCTAGCGGCGAGCAGTACTTC. Amino acids: CASSLEPSGEQYF.

The rearrangement joins TRBV11-2 to TRBJ2-1; D remains ambiguous. CDR1 is SGHAT and CDR2 is FQNNGV in the germline V gene. The V gene lost 1 base and the J gene lost 5 bases, with 6 bases spanning the gap. This CDR3 is built from 13 residues. CDR3 in DNA: TGTGCCAGCAGCTTAGGCAACAACAATGAGCAGTTCTTC. This sequence encodes CASSLGNNNEQFF.

This clonotype was counted a few times. The chain uses TRBV5-1 and TRBJ1-1; 7 bases align to TRBD1. In germline, CDR1 is SGHRS, CDR2 YFSETQ. The trim removed 8 bases at V and 1 base at J, leaving 2 bases unmatched. This CDR3 spans 12 amino acids. The DNA of the CDR3 is TGCGCCAGTAGGACAGGGAACACTGAAGCTTTCTTT. Residues: CASRTGNTEAFF.

For this clonotype: A single base separates this from a much larger clone, so it may be a read error. CDR3 loop: CARSLTPTAADTQYF. In DNA form, the CDR3 reads TGCGCCCGCAGCCTGACCCCCACGGCGGCAGATACGCAGTATTTT. J is TRBJ2-3 and V is TRBV5-1; D not certain. CDR3 length equals 15 residues. From germline, CDR1 is SGHRS and CDR2 YFSETQ.

In regard to this clonotype: With a much larger clone just one base away, this may be a read error. No conserved phenylalanine or tryptophan is present at the end of the CDR3, so a read error is the likely explanation. CDR3: CASSFPWGTEAFC. The CDR3 nucleotides read TGTGCCAGCAGTTTCCCCTGGGGCACTGAAGCTTTCTGT. The chain joins TRBV12-3 or TRBV12-4 to TRBJ1-1; D gene uncertain. V lost 3 bases and J 4 bases, leaving 9 bases between the germline ends. The CDR3 has 13 residues.

Points on this clonotype: A read error may produce the germline difference seen at one junction end. The rearrangement uses TRBV4-1 and TRBJ1-2; no clear D. Germline CDR1 is MGHRA and CDR2 is YSYEKL. This CDR3 has 13 residues. The CDR3 DNA is TGCGCCAACAGCCAAGAGCCAGACTATGGCTACACCTTC. It encodes CANSQEPDYGYTF.